Following are 15 T cell receptor beta chains from one sample sequenced in a study of CD8 T cells in ankylosing spondylitis. Overall study results and limits: Characteristic, it appeared, of ankylosing spondylitis blood was a TCR beta motif of roughly eight highly homologous variants.

TCRdb reanalysed the 5' RACE reads using MiXCR and keeps one entry per CDR3 protein. Of some 450,000 distinct CDR3 sequences in the sample, under 20% were seen once. Antigens for these TCRs are unknown. Material for sequencing was blood, either unsorted or a sorted T cell fraction (not recorded which). These receptors all stem from a male donor with ankylosing spondylitis.

The J gene is TRBJ1-1, the V gene TRBV6-6; possible D gene TRBD1, 5 bases. The CDR3 is 11 amino acids. Per the germline V gene, CDR1 is MNHNY and CDR2 is SVGAGI (reference sequence). V gave up 7 bases and J gave up 8 bases, with 11 bases separating them. The CDR3 DNA sequence: TGTGCCAGCACAGGGAATGCCGAAGCTTTCTTT. This sequence encodes CASTGNAEAFF.

CDR3 sequence (DNA): TGTGCCAGCGCTCGGGGCTCCTACAATGAGCAGTTCTTC. It translates to CASARGSYNEQFF. The V and J genes are TRBV6-2 or TRBV6-3 and TRBJ2-1, with TRBD2 as a possible D gene (5 bases). Trimming took 8 bases from V and 0 from J, leaving 8 bases between them. The CDR3 is 13 amino acids. Germline CDR1 MNHEY, CDR2 SVGEGT.

The V gene is TRBV4-2, the J gene TRBJ1-5, with a tentative D call TRBD1 (5 bases). V was pared by 0 bases and J by 2 bases, with 17 bases between. The CDR3 length is 18 residues. Germline V gene sequence: CDR1 LGHNA, CDR2 YNFKEQ. CDR3 nucleotides: TGTGCCAGCAGCCAAGAAGGAACCAGGGCCTTGGGCAATCAGCCCCAGCATTTT. This encodes CASSQEGTRALGNQPQHF.

The chain combines TRBV15 with TRBJ2-3; 9 positions agree with TRBD2. Germline V gene lookup returns CDR1 LNHNV and CDR2 YYDKDF (reference sequence). J gave up 7 bases and V 0 bases, and 8 bases lay outside the gene matches. The CDR3 has 16 residues. The CDR3 loop reads CATSRDRGGGSYTQYF. CDR3 DNA: TGTGCCACCAGCAGAGATCGCGGGGGGGGATCTTATACGCAGTATTTT.

The V and J genes are TRBV5-1 and TRBJ2-5, with D perhaps TRBD1 or TRBD2 (6 bases each). V lost 0 bases, J lost 4 bases, and 13 bases lay in between. CDR1 and CDR2 from the germline V gene are SGHRS and YFSETQ. The CDR3 consists of 15 residues. For the CDR3, the DNA is TGCGCCAGCAGCTTGGCCGTTGGGGGGCGAGAGACCCAGTACTTC. Translated, it gives CASSLAVGGRETQYF.

The chain is built from TRBV5-1 and TRBJ2-1, with 12 bases lining up with TRBD1. This CDR3 spans 16 amino acids. V trimming: 7 bases; J trimming: 6 bases; junction bases outside the gene matches: 11. Germline CDR1 and CDR2: SGHRS and YFSETQ. Written as DNA, the CDR3 is TGCGCCAGCTCCGGGACAGGGGGCGGAAAACGCAATGAGCAGTTCTTC. Translated: CASSGTGGGKRNEQFF.

The chain employs TRBV20-1 and TRBJ1-3; D is perhaps TRBD1 (5 bases). The ends were cut back, 4 bases at V and 0 bases at J, with 7 bases in the middle. Germline values: CDR1 DFQATT, CDR2 SNEGSKA (reference sequence). There are 13 residues in the CDR3. CDR3: CSAIQDSGNTIYF. CDR3 DNA: TGCAGTGCTATACAGGACTCTGGAAACACCATATATTTT.

This clonotype was recorded many times. The rearrangement links TRBV28 to TRBJ2-2, with D possibly being TRBD1 (7 bases). The V end was cut by 4 bases, the J end by 5 bases, with 14 bases between. Germline V gene data show CDR1 as MDHEN and CDR2 as SYDVKM. The CDR3 loop spans 15 amino acids. CDR3 nucleotides: TGTGCCAGCAGTTCGGCGGCAGGGGGGACCGGGGAGCTGTTTTTT. Protein product: CASSSAAGGTGELFF.

The chain couples TRBV6-5 to TRBJ1-6, with TRBD1 as a possible D gene (5 bases). The CDR3 is made up of 17 amino acids. V was pared by 5 bases and J by 5 bases, with 19 bases between. From germline, CDR1 is MNHEY and CDR2 SVGAGI. The CDR3 DNA reads TGTGCCAGCAGTATCACTCGGGGCGGCGGGGATAATTCACCCCTCCACTTT. Its translation is CASSITRGGGDNSPLHF.

This clonotype was seen only a few times. J is TRBJ2-2 and V is TRBV4-1, with 7 positions matching TRBD1. This CDR3 has 19 amino acids. V was pared by 2 bases and J by 0 bases, with 12 bases of the junction left unmatched. Per germline, CDR1 MGHRA and CDR2 YSYEKL. This chain's CDR3 is CASSQKRSGTAANTGELFF. The DNA for the CDR3 is TGCGCCAGCAGCCAAAAAAGGTCGGGGACAGCCGCGAACACCGGGGAGCTGTTTTTT.

This clonotype was counted a few times. This rearrangement joins TRBV9 to TRBJ1-5; 9 bases are a match to TRBD1. CDR1 is SGDLS and CDR2 is YYNGEE in the germline V gene. After removal of 4 bases from V and 3 bases from J, the junction contained 2 bases not matched to a gene. This CDR3 comprises 14 residues. The CDR3 bases are TGTGCCAGCAGCCGGGACAGGGACAATCAGCCCCAGCATTTT. Amino acid sequence: CASSRDRDNQPQHF.

J is TRBJ2-1 and V is TRBV6-5, with no clear D. Trimming removed 0 bases from V and 0 bases from J, with 6 bases in between. The germline gives CDR1 MNHEY, CDR2 SVGAGI. The CDR3 extends over 15 amino acids. CDR3 nucleotides: TGTGCCAGCAGTTACTCGAGGAGCTCCTACAATGAGCAGTTCTTC. Amino acid sequence: CASSYSRSSYNEQFF.

This clonotype turned up a few times. The chain is built from TRBV2 and TRBJ1-1; possibly TRBD1 for D (6 bases). Trimming pared 2 bases from V and 5 bases from J, leaving 9 bases between. The CDR3 loop spans 13 amino acids. Per the germline V gene, CDR1 is SNHLY and CDR2 is FYNNEI. CDR3 in amino acids: CASSESGETEAFF. CDR3 DNA sequence: TGTGCCAGCAGTGAATCAGGGGAAACTGAAGCTTTCTTT.

The chain uses TRBV29-1 and TRBJ1-1; D unresolved. The V gene's germline CDR1 is SQVTM and CDR2 ANQGSEA. V gave up 3 bases and J gave up 9 bases, with 11 bases separating them. This CDR3 has 11 amino acids. CDR3 in DNA: TGCAGCGTTGACCCTTCCCAAAAAGCTTTCTTT. Encoded protein: CSVDPSQKAFF.

The V call is TRBV10-1, the J call TRBJ2-7, with 8 bases identical to TRBD2. The CDR3 is 18 amino acids. Germline loops: CDR1 WNHNN, CDR2 SYGVQD (reference sequence). V lost 1 base to trimming and J lost 0 bases; unmatched junction nucleotides: 11. CDR3 coding DNA: TGCGCCAGCAGTGAGTACCCCGCCGAGCGGGGGAGCTCCTACGAGCAGTACTTC. Its translation: CASSEYPAERGSSYEQYF.